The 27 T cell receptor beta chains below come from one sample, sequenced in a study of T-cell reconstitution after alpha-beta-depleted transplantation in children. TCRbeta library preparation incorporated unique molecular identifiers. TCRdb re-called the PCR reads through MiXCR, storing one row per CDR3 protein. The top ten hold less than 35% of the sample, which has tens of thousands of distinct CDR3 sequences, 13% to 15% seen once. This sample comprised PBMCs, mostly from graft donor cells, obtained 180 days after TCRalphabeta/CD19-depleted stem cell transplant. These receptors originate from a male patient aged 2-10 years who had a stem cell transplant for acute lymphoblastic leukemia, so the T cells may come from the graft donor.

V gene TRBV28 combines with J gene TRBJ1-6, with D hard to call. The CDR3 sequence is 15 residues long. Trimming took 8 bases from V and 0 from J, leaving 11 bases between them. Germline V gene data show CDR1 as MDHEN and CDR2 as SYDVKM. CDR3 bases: TGTGCCAGCCATCGGTGGAGCTCCTATAATTCACCCCTCCACTTT. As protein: CASHRWSSYNSPLHF.

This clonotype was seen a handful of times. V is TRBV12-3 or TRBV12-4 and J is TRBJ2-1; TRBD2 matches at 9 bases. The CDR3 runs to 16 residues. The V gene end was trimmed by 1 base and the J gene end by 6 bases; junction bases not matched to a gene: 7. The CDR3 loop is CASSLVGRGGPNEQFF. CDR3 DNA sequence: TGTGCCAGCAGTTTAGTAGGGCGGGGGGGCCCCAATGAGCAGTTCTTC.

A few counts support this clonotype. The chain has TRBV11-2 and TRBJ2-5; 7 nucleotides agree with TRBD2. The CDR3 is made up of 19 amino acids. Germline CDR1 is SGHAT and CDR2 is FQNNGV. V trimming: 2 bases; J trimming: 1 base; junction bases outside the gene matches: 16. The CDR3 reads CASSLSRRAERGFQETQYF. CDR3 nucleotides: TGTGCCAGCAGCTTAAGTCGCCGGGCGGAGCGGGGCTTCCAAGAGACCCAGTACTTC.

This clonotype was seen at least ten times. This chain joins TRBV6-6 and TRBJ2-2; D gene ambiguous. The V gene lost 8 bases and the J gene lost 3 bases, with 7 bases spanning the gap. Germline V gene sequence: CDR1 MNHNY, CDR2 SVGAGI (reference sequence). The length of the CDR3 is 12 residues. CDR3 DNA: TGTGCCAGCGGGGTGGACACCGGGGAGCTGTTTTTT. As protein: CASGVDTGELFF.

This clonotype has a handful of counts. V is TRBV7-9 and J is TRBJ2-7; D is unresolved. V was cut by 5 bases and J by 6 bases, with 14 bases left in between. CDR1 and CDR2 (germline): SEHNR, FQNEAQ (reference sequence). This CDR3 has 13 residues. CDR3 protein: CASSPPWLPEQYF. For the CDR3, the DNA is TGTGCCAGCAGCCCCCCGTGGCTCCCCGAGCAGTACTTC.

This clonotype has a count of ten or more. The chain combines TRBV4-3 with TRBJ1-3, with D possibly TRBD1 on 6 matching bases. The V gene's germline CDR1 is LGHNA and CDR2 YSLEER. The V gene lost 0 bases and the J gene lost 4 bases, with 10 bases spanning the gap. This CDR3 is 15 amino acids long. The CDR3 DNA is TGCGCCAGCAGCCAAGATACCAGGGGAGGAAACACCATATATTTT. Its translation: CASSQDTRGGNTIYF.

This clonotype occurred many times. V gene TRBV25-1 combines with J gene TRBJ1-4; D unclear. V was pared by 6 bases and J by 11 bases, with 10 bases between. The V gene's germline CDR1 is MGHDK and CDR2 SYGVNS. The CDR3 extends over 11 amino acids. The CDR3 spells CASSDQLKLFF. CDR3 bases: TGTGCCAGCAGCGACCAGTTGAAACTGTTTTTT.

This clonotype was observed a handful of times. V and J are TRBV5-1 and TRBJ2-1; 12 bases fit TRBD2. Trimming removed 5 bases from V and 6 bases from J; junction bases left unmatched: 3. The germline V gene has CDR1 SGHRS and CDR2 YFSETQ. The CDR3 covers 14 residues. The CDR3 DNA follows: TGCGCCAGCAGGCCACTAGCGGGAGGCAATGAGCAGTTCTTC. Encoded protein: CASRPLAGGNEQFF.

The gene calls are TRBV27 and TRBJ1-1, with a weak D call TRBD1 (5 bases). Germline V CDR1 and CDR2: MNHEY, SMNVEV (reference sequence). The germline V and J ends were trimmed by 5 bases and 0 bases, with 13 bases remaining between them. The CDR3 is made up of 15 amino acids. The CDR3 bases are TGTGCCAGCAGTCTCGGACAAACCATGAACACTGAAGCTTTCTTT. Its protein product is CASSLGQTMNTEAFF.

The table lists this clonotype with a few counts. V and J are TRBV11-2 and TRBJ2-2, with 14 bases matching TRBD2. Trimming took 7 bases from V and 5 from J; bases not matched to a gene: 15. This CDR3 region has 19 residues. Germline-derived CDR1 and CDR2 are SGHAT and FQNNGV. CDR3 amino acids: CASNLGQTSGRARTGELFF. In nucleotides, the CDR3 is TGTGCCAGCAACCTCGGGCAGACTAGCGGGAGGGCGCGGACCGGGGAGCTGTTTTTT.

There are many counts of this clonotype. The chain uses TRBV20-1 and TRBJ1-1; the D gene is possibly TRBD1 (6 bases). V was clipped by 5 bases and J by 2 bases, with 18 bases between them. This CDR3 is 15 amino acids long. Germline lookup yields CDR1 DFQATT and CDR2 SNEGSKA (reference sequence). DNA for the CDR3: TGCAGTGCTCATTCCCCGACAGGAAGAAACACTGAAGCTTTCTTT. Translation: CSAHSPTGRNTEAFF.

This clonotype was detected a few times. CDR3 sequence reads: CASSLEESLQETQYF. CDR3 coding DNA: TGCGCCAGCAGCTTGGAAGAGTCTCTCCAAGAGACCCAGTACTTC. The rearrangement links TRBV5-1 to TRBJ2-5; unclear D gene. V was cut by 0 bases and J by 1 base, with 10 bases left in between. The CDR3 length is 15 residues. Germline assignment: CDR1 SGHRS and CDR2 YFSETQ.

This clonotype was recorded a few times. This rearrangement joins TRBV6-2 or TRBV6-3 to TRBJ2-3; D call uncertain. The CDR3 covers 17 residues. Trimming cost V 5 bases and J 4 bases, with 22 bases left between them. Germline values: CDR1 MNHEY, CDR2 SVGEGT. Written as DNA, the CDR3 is TGTGCCAGCAGTCCGGGCCCGATACAGAAGATAGCAGATACGCAGTATTTT. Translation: CASSPGPIQKIADTQYF.

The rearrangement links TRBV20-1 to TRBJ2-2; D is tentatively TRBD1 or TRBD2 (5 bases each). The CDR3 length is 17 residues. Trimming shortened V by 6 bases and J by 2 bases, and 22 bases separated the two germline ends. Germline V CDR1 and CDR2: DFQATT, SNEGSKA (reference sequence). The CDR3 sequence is CSAFPGQRRFNTGELFF. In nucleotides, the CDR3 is TGCAGTGCATTTCCGGGGCAACGTAGATTTAACACCGGGGAGCTGTTTTTT.

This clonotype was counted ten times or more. CDR3 DNA: TGTGCCAGCAGCCCTTGGGGCTATGGCTACACCTTC. Translated, it gives CASSPWGYGYTF. V usage is TRBV5-6 and J usage is TRBJ1-2, with D hard to call. The CDR3 runs 12 residues. V lost 4 bases to trimming and J lost 4 bases, with 8 bases between them. Germline assignment: CDR1 SGHDT and CDR2 YYEEEE.

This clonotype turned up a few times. CDR3 sequence: CASSLGGLREFYEQYF. In DNA form, the CDR3 reads TGTGCCAGCAGCTTAGGGGGGCTGCGGGAGTTTTACGAGCAGTACTTC. The V call is TRBV7-2, the J call TRBJ2-7; TRBD2 is a possible D gene (7 bases). This CDR3 region has 16 residues. V was pared by 1 base and J by 4 bases, with 17 bases between. CDR1 and CDR2 from the germline V gene are SGHTA and FQGNSA.

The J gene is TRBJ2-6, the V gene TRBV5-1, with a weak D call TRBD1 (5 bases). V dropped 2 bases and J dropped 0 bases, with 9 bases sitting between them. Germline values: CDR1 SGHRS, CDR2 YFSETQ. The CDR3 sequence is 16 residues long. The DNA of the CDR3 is TGCGCCAGCAGCTTAGGGGCTAGCTCTGGGGCCAACGTCCTGACTTTC. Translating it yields CASSLGASSGANVLTF.

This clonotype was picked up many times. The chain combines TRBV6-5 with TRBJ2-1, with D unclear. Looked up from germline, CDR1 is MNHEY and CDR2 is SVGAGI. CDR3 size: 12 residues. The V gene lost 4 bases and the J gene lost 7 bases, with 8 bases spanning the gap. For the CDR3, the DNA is TGTGCCAGCAGTTTGGGGTCAAATGAGCAGTTCTTC. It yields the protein CASSLGSNEQFF.

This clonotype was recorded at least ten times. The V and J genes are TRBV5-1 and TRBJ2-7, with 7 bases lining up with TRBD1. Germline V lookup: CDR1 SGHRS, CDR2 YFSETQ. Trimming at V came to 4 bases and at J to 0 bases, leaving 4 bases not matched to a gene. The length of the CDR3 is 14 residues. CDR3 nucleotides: TGCGCCAGCAGCCCCGGGACAGTCTCCTACGAGCAGTACTTC. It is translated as CASSPGTVSYEQYF. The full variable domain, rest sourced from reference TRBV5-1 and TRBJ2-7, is KAGVTQTPRYLIKTRGQQVTLSCSPISGHRSVSWYQQTPGQGLQFLFEYFSETQRNKGNFPGRFSGRQFSNSRSEMNVSTLELGDSALYLCASSPGTVSYEQYFGPGTRLTVT.

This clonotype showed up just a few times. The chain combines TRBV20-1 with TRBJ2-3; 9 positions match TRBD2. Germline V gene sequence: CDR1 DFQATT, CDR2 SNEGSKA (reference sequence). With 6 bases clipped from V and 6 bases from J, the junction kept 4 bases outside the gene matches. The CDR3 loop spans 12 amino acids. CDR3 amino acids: CSAAGGVDTQYF. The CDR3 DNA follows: TGCAGTGCGGCGGGGGGGGTGGATACGCAGTATTTT.

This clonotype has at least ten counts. In DNA form, the CDR3 reads TGTGCCACCAGCAGATCCCTAGGACAGGGAACCGGGGAGCTGTTTTTT. Translated: CATSRSLGQGTGELFF. The chain combines TRBV15 with TRBJ2-2; TRBD1 matches 8 bases. The CDR3 loop spans 16 amino acids. The germline CDR1 and CDR2 sequences are LNHNV and YYDKDF (reference sequence). The trim removed 2 bases at V and 5 bases at J, leaving 7 bases unmatched.

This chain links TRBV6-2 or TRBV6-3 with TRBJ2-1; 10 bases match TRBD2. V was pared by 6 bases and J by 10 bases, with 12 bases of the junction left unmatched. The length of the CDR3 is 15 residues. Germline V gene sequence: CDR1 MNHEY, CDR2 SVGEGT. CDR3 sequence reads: CASRVAGGRSREQFF. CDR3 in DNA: TGTGCCAGCAGGGTAGCGGGGGGCCGTAGTCGAGAGCAGTTCTTC.

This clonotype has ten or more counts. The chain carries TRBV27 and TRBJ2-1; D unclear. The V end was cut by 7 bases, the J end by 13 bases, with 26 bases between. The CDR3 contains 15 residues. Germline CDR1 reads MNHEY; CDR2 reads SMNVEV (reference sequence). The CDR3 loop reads CASTSLNKQFNIQFF. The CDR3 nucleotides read TGTGCCAGCACCTCCCTGAATAAACAATTCAATATCCAGTTCTTC.

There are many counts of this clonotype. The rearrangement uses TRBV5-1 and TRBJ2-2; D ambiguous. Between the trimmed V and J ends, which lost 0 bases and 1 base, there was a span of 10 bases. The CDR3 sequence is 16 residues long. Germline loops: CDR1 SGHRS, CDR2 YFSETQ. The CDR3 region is CASSLAQSLNTGELFF. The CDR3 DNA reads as TGCGCCAGCAGCTTGGCCCAGTCACTGAACACCGGGGAGCTGTTTTTT.

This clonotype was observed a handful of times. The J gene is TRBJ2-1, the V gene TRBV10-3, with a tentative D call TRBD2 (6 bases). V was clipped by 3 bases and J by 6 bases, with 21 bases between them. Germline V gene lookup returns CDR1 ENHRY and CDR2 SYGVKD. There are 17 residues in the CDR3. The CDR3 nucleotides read TGTGCCATCAGTGAAGAGTGGAGGGCAGCCCGGATCAATGAGCAGTTCTTC. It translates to CAISEEWRAARINEQFF.

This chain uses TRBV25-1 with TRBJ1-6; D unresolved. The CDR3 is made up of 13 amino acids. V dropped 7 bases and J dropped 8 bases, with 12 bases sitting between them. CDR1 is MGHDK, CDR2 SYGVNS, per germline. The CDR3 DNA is TGTGCCAGCAAAGTAGGGCCAGATTCACCCCTCCACTTT. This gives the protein CASKVGPDSPLHF.

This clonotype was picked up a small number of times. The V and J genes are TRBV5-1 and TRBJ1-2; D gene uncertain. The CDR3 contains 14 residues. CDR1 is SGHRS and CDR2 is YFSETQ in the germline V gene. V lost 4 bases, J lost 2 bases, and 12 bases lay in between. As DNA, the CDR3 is TGCGCCAGCAGCGCAAGGATTGGGAACTATGGCTACACCTTC. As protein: CASSARIGNYGYTF. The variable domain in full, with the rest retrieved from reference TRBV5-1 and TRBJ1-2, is KAGVTQTPRYLIKTRGQQVTLSCSPISGHRSVSWYQQTPGQGLQFLFEYFSETQRNKGNFPGRFSGRQFSNSRSEMNVSTLELGDSALYLCASSARIGNYGYTFGSGTRLTVV.